This T cell receptor beta chain comes out of a study of T cell responses to AZD1222 COVID-19 vaccine. From germline, CDR1 is SGHTA and CDR2 FQGTGA. Trimming took 2 bases from V and 1 from J, leaving 11 bases between them. This CDR3 is built from 15 residues. A single count supports this clone. Antigen unknown. The study's findings and limits: Close to half of all spike-specific TCRs reportedly target regions of the variants that are unmutated. Of the AZD1222 recipients, only 5 or 6 were seropositive at baseline. Clonal diversity was possibly underestimated, and the donors were mostly white British, with more females. CD4 TCRs covered the whole spike, strongest at regions 160-218 and 743-854.

The assay was immunoSEQ multiplex PCR, and TCRdb's table has in-frame clones only and misses some. The sample has about 96,000 clones; about nine tenths are singletons. J is TRBJ1-1 and V is TRBV7-3; D gene unclear. This TCR derives from an adult in good health. Here the sequenced sample was peripheral blood, taken on day 0 of AZD1222 vaccination. DNA for the CDR3: TGTGCCAGCAGCTTACAACCCACGGGGAACACTGAAGCTTTCTTT. Protein sequence: CASSLQPTGNTEAFF.